What follows is one TCR beta chain and its context. What it recognizes is unknown. Produced via immunoSEQ multiplex PCR; TCRdb's table is partial and in-frame only. The sample records approximately 90,000 clones, 85% to 95% being singletons. The sample belongs to a study of graft-versus-host responses after intestinal transplantation. Study-wide context: Each of the recipients got a multivisceral, liver-intestinal, or isolated intestinal transplant. Anti-thymocyte globulin served as induction for all recipients, who then took tacrolimus and steroids for three to four years.

Findings of the study overall: Some patients had graft-donor T cell macrochimerism, and their allografts showed high graft-versus-host to host-versus-graft clonal ratios.

Sample: unstimulated CD8+ T cells sorted from spleen or lymph node cells, taken before intestinal transplant. The receptor comes from a human donor who received an intestinal transplant.

The CDR3 coding sequence is TGTGCCAGCAGCTTATATGACAGCAGCTCCTACAATGAGCAGTTCTTC. Protein: CASSLYDSSSYNEQFF. The genes are TRBV7-3 and TRBJ2-1, with a weak D call TRBD1 (5 bases). This CDR3 comprises 16 residues. Trimming cost V 2 bases and J 0 bases, with 11 bases left between them. The V gene's germline CDR1 is SGHTA and CDR2 FQGTGA. The full variable domain, in which reference TRBV7-3 and TRBJ2-1 provide the parts outside the CDR3, is GAGVSQTPSNKVTEKGKYVELRCDPISGHTALYWYRQSLGQGPEFLIYFQGTGAADDSGLPNDRFFAVRPEGSVSTLKIQRTERGDSAVYLCASSLYDSSSYNEQFFGPGTRLTVL.